This entry is about one TCR beta chain. This entry belongs to a study of early T cells in non-severe SARS-CoV-2 infection. Study-wide background: The sequenced material was bulk RNA from unsorted whole blood, and its chains were unpaired.

CDR3 length: 18 amino acids. Deletions cut 5 bases from V and 7 bases from J, with 27 bases between. Germline-derived CDR1 and CDR2 are MNHNY and SVGAGI (reference sequence). As part of library construction, unique molecular identifiers were attached to individual cDNA molecules. Each CDR3 protein gets one entry after TCRdb re-called the 5' RACE reads with MiXCR. This repertoire shows about 48,000 distinct CDR3 sequences, approximately 9.4% found once; its top ten account for over 6.5%. The genes are TRBV6-6 and TRBJ1-5; weak D call: TRBD1 (6 bases). The sequencing input was whole blood. The TCR comes from an adult who was a healthcare worker with PCR-confirmed SARS-CoV-2 infection or an uninfected control (not recorded which). The CDR3 here is CASSLGRGSGSGSQPQHF. The CDR3 region has the DNA TGTGCCAGCAGTCTAGGGAGGGGGTCGGGTTCCGGGTCCCAGCCCCAGCATTTT.